This T cell receptor (beta chain) was sequenced for a study of T cells after yellow fever vaccination. Via MiXCR, TCRdb re-called the 5' RACE reads, giving one row per CDR3 protein. This table holds about 240,000 distinct CDR3 sequences, 6.5% to 8.5% found once. This clonotype was recorded at least ten times. V was trimmed by 5 bases and J by 2 bases, leaving 17 bases between them. Germline loops: CDR1 DFQATT, CDR2 SNEGSKA (reference sequence). The length of the CDR3 is 15 residues. The chain recombines TRBV20-1 with TRBJ2-3; weak D call: TRBD1 (5 bases). This receptor was identified in a man aged 25-40 years who received the YFV17D yellow fever vaccine. The sample was CD4+ T cells sorted from PBMCs, taken 15 days after the yellow fever booster vaccination. The CDR3 coding sequence is TGCAGTGCTCGAGGCCACAGGACGGCCACAGATACGCAGTATTTT. Residues: CSARGHRTATDTQYF.